This TCR beta chain was captured by sequencing in a study of T cell changes during pregnancy in multiple sclerosis. The CDR3 runs to 15 residues. The germline V gene encodes CDR1 SGHAT and CDR2 FQDESV (reference sequence). A word on this clone: The junction departs from the called germline gene at one end, perhaps through a read error.

TCRdb's table, derived via immunoSEQ multiplex PCR, lists solely in-frame clones and lacks some. The profile shows 70,000 to 75,000 clones, approximately 92% of them singletons. This receptor was taken from a female donor with multiple sclerosis, enrolled in a pregnancy study. The chain couples TRBV11-1 to TRBJ2-1; 14 nucleotides match TRBD2. The starting material was peripheral blood, obtained in the second trimester of pregnancy. CDR3 amino acids: CASSLALGLAGDLVF. The CDR3 coding sequence is TGTGCCAGCAGCTTAGCGCTGGGACTAGCGGGAGATTTGGTCTTC. The full variable domain, with the rest looked up from reference TRBV11-1 and TRBJ2-1, is EAEVAQSPRYKITEKSQAVAFWCDPISGHATLYWYRQILGQGPELLVQFQDESVVDDSQLPKDRFSAERLKGVDSTLKIQPAELGDSAMYLCASSLALGLAGDLVFGPGTRLTVL.